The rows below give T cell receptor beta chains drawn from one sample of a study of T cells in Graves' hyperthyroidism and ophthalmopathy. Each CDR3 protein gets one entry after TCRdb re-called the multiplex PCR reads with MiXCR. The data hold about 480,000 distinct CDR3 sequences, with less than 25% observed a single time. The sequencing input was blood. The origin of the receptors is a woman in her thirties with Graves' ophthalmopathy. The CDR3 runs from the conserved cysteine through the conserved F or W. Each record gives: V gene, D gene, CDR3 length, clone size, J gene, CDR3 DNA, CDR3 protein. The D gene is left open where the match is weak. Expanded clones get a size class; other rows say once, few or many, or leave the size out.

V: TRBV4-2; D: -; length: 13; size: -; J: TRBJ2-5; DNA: TGTGCCAGCACTCAGACCCCTGGAGAGACCCAGTACTTC; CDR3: CASTQTPGETQYF
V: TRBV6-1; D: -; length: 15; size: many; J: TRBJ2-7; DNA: TGTGCCAGCAGTGAAGGACAGCAAAACCCCTACGAGCAGTACTTC; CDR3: CASSEGQQNPYEQYF
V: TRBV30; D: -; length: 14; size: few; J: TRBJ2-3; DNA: TGTGCCTTAAACAGGGAGGGACACGTAGATACGCAGTATTTT; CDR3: CALNREGHVDTQYF
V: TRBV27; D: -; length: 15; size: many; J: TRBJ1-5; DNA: TGTGCCAGCAGTTCCCCGACAGAACGACACCAGCCCCAGCATTTT; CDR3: CASSSPTERHQPQHF
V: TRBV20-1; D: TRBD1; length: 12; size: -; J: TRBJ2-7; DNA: TGCAGTGCTACCAGGGGGAACTACGAGCAGTACTTC; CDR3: CSATRGNYEQYF
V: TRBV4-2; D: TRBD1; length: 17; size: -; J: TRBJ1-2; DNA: TGTGCCAGCAGCCAAGGCCAACGTGAGACAGGGGCTGGGGGCTACACCTTC; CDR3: CASSQGQRETGAGGYTF
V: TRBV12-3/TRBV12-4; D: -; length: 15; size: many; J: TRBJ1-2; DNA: TGTGCCAGCAGTCCCTCCCGGCAAAATAACTATGGCTACACCTTC; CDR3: CASSPSRQNNYGYTF
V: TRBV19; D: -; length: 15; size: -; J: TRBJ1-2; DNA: TGTGCCAGTAGTATCGGGGAAGGATATAACTATGGCTACACCTTC; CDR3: CASSIGEGYNYGYTF
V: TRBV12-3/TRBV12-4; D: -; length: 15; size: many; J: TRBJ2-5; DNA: TGTGCCAGCAGTCTTCGGGTTGCAGGCCAAGAGACCCAGTACTTC; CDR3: CASSLRVAGQETQYF
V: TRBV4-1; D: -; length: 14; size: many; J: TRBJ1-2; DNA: TGCGCCAGCGGCCAAGTTCCTTCAGGGTATGGCTACACCTTC; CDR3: CASGQVPSGYGYTF
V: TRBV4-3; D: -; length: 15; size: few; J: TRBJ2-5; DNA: TGCGCCGGCAGCCAAGATCTCAGGGGATCGGAGACCCAGTACTTC; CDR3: CAGSQDLRGSETQYF
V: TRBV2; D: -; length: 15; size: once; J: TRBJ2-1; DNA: TGTGCCAGCAGTGACTCGATTGGGCAATCCTATGAGCAGTTCTTC; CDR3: CASSDSIGQSYEQFF
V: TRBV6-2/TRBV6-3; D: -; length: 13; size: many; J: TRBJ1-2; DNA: TGTGCCAGCAGACAACCCGGGGGCTTTGGCTACACCTTC; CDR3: CASRQPGGFGYTF
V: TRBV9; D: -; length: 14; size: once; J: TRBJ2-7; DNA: TGTGCCAGCACCGCGCAAGGGGCTGAGTACGAGCAGTACTTC; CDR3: CASTAQGAEYEQYF
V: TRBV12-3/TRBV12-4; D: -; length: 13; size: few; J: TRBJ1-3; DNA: TGTGCCAGTAGTGGCGGCTCTGGAAACACCATATATTTT; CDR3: CASSGGSGNTIYF
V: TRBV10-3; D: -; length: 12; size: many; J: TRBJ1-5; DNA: TGTGCCATCAGTGATTATAATCAGCCCCAGCATTTT; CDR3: CAISDYNQPQHF
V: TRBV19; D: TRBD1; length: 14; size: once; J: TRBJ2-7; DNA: TGTGCCAGTAGTATAATGGGACAGCGCCACGAGCAGTACTTC; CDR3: CASSIMGQRHEQYF
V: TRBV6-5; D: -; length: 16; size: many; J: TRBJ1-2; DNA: TGTGCCAGCAGACCCCCTCTCCGGGACGCCCATGAGGGCTACACCTTC; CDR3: CASRPPLRDAHEGYTF
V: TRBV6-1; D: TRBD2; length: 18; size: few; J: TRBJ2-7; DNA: TGTGCCAGCAGCTGGAAGACTAGCGGGACCGGTTTCTCCTACGAGCAGTACTTC; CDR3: CASSWKTSGTGFSYEQYF
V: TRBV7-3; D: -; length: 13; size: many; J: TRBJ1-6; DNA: TGTGCCAGCAGCTTAACACAGGCGTCACCCCTCCACTTT; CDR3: CASSLTQASPLHF
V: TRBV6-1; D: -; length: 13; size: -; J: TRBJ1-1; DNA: TGTGCCAGCACAACTTATCCGGGCACTGAAGCTTTCTTT; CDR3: CASTTYPGTEAFF
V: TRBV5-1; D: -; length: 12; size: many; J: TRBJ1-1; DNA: TGCGCCAGCAGCTGGCAGGGGACTGAAGCTTTCTTT; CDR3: CASSWQGTEAFF
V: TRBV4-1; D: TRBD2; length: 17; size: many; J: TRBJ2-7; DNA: TGCGCCAGCAGCCCTCTTCCTAGCGGGGGGGGCACCAGGGAGCAGTACTTC; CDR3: CASSPLPSGGGTREQYF
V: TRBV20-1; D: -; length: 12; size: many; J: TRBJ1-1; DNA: TGCAGTGCTAGTCGTAGTGAAACTGAAGCTTTCTTT; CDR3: CSASRSETEAFF
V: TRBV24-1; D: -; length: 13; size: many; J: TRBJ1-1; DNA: TGTGCCACCAGGGGGCAGGTGAACACTGAAGCTTTCTTT; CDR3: CATRGQVNTEAFF
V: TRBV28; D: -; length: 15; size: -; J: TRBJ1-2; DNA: TGTGCCAGCAGTCCAGACAGCGGGCTAAACTATGGCTACACCTTC; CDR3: CASSPDSGLNYGYTF
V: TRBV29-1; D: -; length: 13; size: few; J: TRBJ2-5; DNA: TGCAGCGCCCCGACCAGGGGCCAAGAGACCCAGTACTTC; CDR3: CSAPTRGQETQYF
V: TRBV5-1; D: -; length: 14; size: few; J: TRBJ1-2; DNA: TGCGCCAGCAGCTTCTCAGATACTAACTATGGCTACACCTTC; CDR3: CASSFSDTNYGYTF
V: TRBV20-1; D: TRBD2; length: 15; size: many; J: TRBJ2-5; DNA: TGCAGTGCTAGAGGGGGCGGGGGAGCTCAAGAGACCCAGTACTTC; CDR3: CSARGGGGAQETQYF
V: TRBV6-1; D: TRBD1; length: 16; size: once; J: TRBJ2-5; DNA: TGTGCCAGCACCTCTTTGGACAGGGGGTACCAAGAGACCCAGTACTTC; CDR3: CASTSLDRGYQETQYF
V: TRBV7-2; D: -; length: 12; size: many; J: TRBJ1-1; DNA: TGTGCCAGCAGCCAAGGACAGATTGGCGCTTTCTTT; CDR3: CASSQGQIGAFF
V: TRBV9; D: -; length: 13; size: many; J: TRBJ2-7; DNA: TGTGCCAGCAGCGTAGGAGGCCCCTACGAGCAGTACTTC; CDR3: CASSVGGPYEQYF
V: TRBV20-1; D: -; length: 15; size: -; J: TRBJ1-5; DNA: TGCAGTGCTAGAGACCCCGGCCCGGGGCGACAGCCCCAGCATTTT; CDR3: CSARDPGPGRQPQHF
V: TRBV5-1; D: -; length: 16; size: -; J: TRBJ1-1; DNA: TGCGCCAGCAGCTTGAGGGGAACGAGGGCGGACACTGAAGCTTTCTTT; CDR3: CASSLRGTRADTEAFF
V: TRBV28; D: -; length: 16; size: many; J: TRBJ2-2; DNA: TGTGCCAGCAGTTTACCGTCGGCCTTCAACACCGGGGAGCTGTTTTTT; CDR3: CASSLPSAFNTGELFF
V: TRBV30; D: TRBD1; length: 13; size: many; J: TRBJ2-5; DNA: TGTGCCTGGACGAGGACAGGGGTAGAGACCCAGTACTTC; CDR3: CAWTRTGVETQYF
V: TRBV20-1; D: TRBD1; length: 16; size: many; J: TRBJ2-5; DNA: TGCAGTGCTAGAGCGTTGGACAGGTCGGAATTAGAGACCCAGTACTTC; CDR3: CSARALDRSELETQYF